The 22 T cell receptor beta chains below were found in one sample sequenced in a study of monozygotic twins with cystic fibrosis. The protocol was immunoSEQ multiplex PCR, while the TCRdb copy is restricted to in-frame clones and leaves out a portion. The table has 20,000 to 25,000 clones, 95% to 98% seen once; the top ten hold under 0.15%. Input material: blood. These receptors originate from a girl aged 10 to 17 with cystic fibrosis.

The gene calls are TRBV7-6 and TRBJ1-3, with D uncertain. Deletions cut 4 bases from V and 4 bases from J, with 11 bases between. Germline V gene sequence: CDR1 SGHVS, CDR2 FNYEAQ. The CDR3 runs to 14 residues. The chain's CDR3 is CASSSPAGGNTIYF. The CDR3 coding sequence is TGTGCCAGCAGCTCCCCGGCGGGGGGAAACACCATATATTTT.

This rearrangement joins TRBV7-2 to TRBJ1-5; 11 positions match TRBD1. Germline V lookup: CDR1 SGHTA, CDR2 FQGNSA. Losses at the gene ends were 4 bases for V and 11 bases for J; bases not matched to a gene: 10. CDR3 size: 15 residues. CDR3 nucleotides: TGTGCCAGCAGCTCAGGGACAGGGGGGCTTTCAGCCCAGCATTTT. The encoded protein is CASSSGTGGLSAQHF.

This clone was counted a few times. The chain combines TRBV9 with TRBJ1-2; D is ambiguous. The CDR3 spans 11 residues. Germline V gene sequence: CDR1 SGDLS, CDR2 YYNGEE. Deletions cut 3 bases from V and 7 bases from J, with 7 bases between. In nucleotides, the CDR3 is TGTGCCAGCAGCGCTTCTGGTGGCTACACCTTC. Translating it yields CASSASGGYTF.

This clone was detected once. The rearrangement joins TRBV7-9 to TRBJ2-6; D might be TRBD1 (5 bases). CDR3 length: 19 amino acids. Per germline, CDR1 SEHNR and CDR2 FQNEAQ (reference sequence). Trimming took off 5 bases at V and 1 base at J, with 21 bases between the two ends. CDR3 sequence (DNA): TGTGCCAGCAGCACATATGGGGCAGGGCGTGCTTCTGGGGCCAACGTCCTGACTTTC. Its protein is CASSTYGAGRASGANVLTF.

The rearrangement joins TRBV7-2 to TRBJ1-1; D possibly corresponds to TRBD1 (5 bases). V gave up 1 base and J gave up 5 bases, with 14 bases separating them. The CDR3 runs to 15 residues. Germline V gene lookup returns CDR1 SGHTA and CDR2 FQGNSA. The CDR3 DNA reads as TGTGCCAGCAGCTTAGGTCCCCAGGGTCGGACTGAAGCTTTCTTT. Translated: CASSLGPQGRTEAFF.

V gene TRBV28 combines with J gene TRBJ1-4; 7 positions agree with TRBD1. From germline, CDR1 is MDHEN and CDR2 SYDVKM. This CDR3 comprises 14 residues. V was pared by 6 bases and J by 6 bases, with 7 bases of the junction left unmatched. The chain's CDR3 is CASSMGQLYEKLFF. CDR3 bases: TGTGCCAGCAGCATGGGACAGCTCTATGAAAAACTGTTTTTT.

The chain is built from TRBV7-2 and TRBJ2-3; possible D gene TRBD1, 6 bases. V dropped 3 bases and J dropped 6 bases, with 22 bases sitting between them. This CDR3 has 17 amino acids. Germline V gene lookup returns CDR1 SGHTA and CDR2 FQGNSA. The CDR3 DNA is TGTGCCAGCAGCTTCCCTGGAGCCGGGACACCTTCGGATACGCAGTATTTT. Translating gives CASSFPGAGTPSDTQYF.

V and J are TRBV7-2 and TRBJ2-3; 7 bases match TRBD2. The V gene end was trimmed by 5 bases and the J gene end by 2 bases; junction bases not matched to a gene: 13. This CDR3 is built from 17 residues. Germline CDR1 is SGHTA and CDR2 is FQGNSA. CDR3 sequence: CASSPGGVAGFTDTQYF. The CDR3 DNA follows: TGTGCCAGCAGCCCAGGTGGGGTAGCGGGTTTCACAGATACGCAGTATTTT.

The chain joins TRBV7-6 to TRBJ2-5; TRBD2 matches at 9 bases. Trimming at V came to 5 bases and at J to 5 bases, leaving 15 bases not matched to a gene. From germline, CDR1 is SGHVS and CDR2 FNYEAQ. The CDR3 spans 17 residues. The CDR3 DNA is TGTGCCAGCAGCCCCAGGGGGGGCCTAGCGGGACAGGAGACCCAGTACTTC. It encodes CASSPRGGLAGQETQYF.

CDR3 residues: CATSPNWDNYGYTF. CDR3 nucleotide sequence: TGTGCCACCTCCCCGAATTGGGACAACTATGGCTACACCTTC. The rearrangement links TRBV6-1 to TRBJ1-2; the D gene is possibly TRBD1 (5 bases). The germline gives CDR1 MNHNS, CDR2 SASEGT. The CDR3 sequence is 14 residues long. The V end was cut by 10 bases, the J end by 2 bases, with 17 bases between.

The rearrangement uses TRBV6-5 and TRBJ1-1, with D possibly matching TRBD1 (6 bases). The V end was cut by 6 bases, the J end by 0 bases, with 11 bases between. This CDR3 comprises 14 residues. Looked up from germline, CDR1 is MNHEY and CDR2 is SVGAGI. CDR3 DNA sequence: TGTGCCAGCAGCTCAGGGGCAATGAACACTGAAGCTTTCTTT. It yields the protein CASSSGAMNTEAFF.

V and J are TRBV27 and TRBJ2-3; 8 bases are a match to TRBD2. The J segment lost 2 bases and the V segment lost 1 base, leaving 2 bases of the junction unmatched. This CDR3 comprises 15 residues. CDR1 and CDR2 from the germline V gene are MNHEY and SMNVEV (reference sequence). The chain's CDR3 is CASSLYSGNTDTQYF. The CDR3, as DNA: TGTGCCAGCAGTTTATATAGCGGGAACACAGATACGCAGTATTTT.

This sequence joins TRBV18 and TRBJ2-1; 10 bases align to TRBD2. This CDR3 contains 15 residues. The J segment lost 8 bases and the V segment lost 6 bases, leaving 10 bases of the junction unmatched. CDR1 is KGHSH and CDR2 is LQKENI in the germline V gene. The CDR3 loop reads CASSTGTSAVDEQFF. For the CDR3, the DNA is TGTGCCAGCTCTACCGGGACTAGCGCGGTCGATGAGCAGTTCTTC.

The chain is built from TRBV6-1 and TRBJ1-3; 7 nucleotides match TRBD1. Germline lookup yields CDR1 MNHNS and CDR2 SASEGT. This CDR3 has 15 amino acids. With V trimmed by 5 bases and J by 2 bases, 6 bases remained unmatched. CDR3: CASSIKQGTGNTIYF. In DNA, the CDR3 is TGTGCCAGCAGTATCAAACAGGGGACTGGAAACACCATATATTTT.

The DNA of the CDR3 is TGTGCCAGCAGCCATACTTCGACAGACTCCTACGAGCAGTACTTC. The encoded protein is CASSHTSTDSYEQYF. This chain links TRBV7-9 with TRBJ2-7, with D possibly being TRBD1 (5 bases). This CDR3 comprises 15 residues. Germline assignment: CDR1 SEHNR and CDR2 FQNEAQ (reference sequence). V was pared by 5 bases and J by 0 bases, with 14 bases between.

The V call is TRBV7-6, the J call TRBJ2-7; D is possibly TRBD2 (6 bases). Looked up from germline, CDR1 is SGHVS and CDR2 is FNYEAQ. The CDR3 is 16 amino acids. Trimming removed 6 bases from V and 2 bases from J, with 20 bases in between. The CDR3 region has the DNA TGTGCCAGCAGTAGCCCCGGGGGAAGGAGCCCCTACGAGCAGTACGTC. It yields the protein CASSSPGGRSPYEQYV.

V and J are TRBV27 and TRBJ1-1, with 7 bases identical to TRBD1. The CDR3 is made up of 15 amino acids. Trimming took 5 bases from V and 5 from J; bases not matched to a gene: 11. CDR1 and CDR2 (germline): MNHEY, SMNVEV (reference sequence). CDR3 in DNA: TGTGCCAGCAGTCCGACAGGGATGGGGAGAACTGAAGCTTTCTTT. Translating gives CASSPTGMGRTEAFF.

The CDR3 coding sequence is TGCAGCGTTGACCCCGACAGCGATACGCAGTATTTT. Translation: CSVDPDSDTQYF. The chain couples TRBV29-1 to TRBJ2-3, with D possibly TRBD1 on 5 matching bases. This CDR3 contains 12 residues. The V end was cut by 3 bases, the J end by 6 bases, with 10 bases between. Germline CDR1 and CDR2: SQVTM and ANQGSEA.

This clone was observed once. The genes are TRBV28 and TRBJ2-7; TRBD2 aligns across 10 bases. V was clipped by 4 bases and J by 9 bases; unmatched bases: 15. Looked up from germline, CDR1 is MDHEN and CDR2 is SYDVKM. This CDR3 is 16 amino acids long. This chain's CDR3 is CASSSHRRLAGERQYF. CDR3 bases: TGTGCCAGCAGTTCCCATAGGCGGCTAGCGGGAGAGCGGCAGTACTTC.

The chain combines TRBV18 with TRBJ2-1; a possible D gene is TRBD2 (5 bases). The CDR3 is 15 residues long. Looked up from germline, CDR1 is KGHSH and CDR2 is LQKENI. Trimming cost V 3 bases and J 8 bases, with 17 bases left between them. CDR3 coding DNA: TGTGCCAGCTCACCGTTTCGTTCTAGCTCCGATGAGCAGTTCTTC. Protein sequence: CASSPFRSSSDEQFF. The complete variable domain, with remaining parts taken from reference TRBV18 and TRBJ2-1, reads NAGVMQNPRHLVRRRGQEARLRCSPMKGHSHVYWYRQLPEEGLKFMVYLQKENIIDESGMPKERFSAEFPKEGPSILRIQQVVRGDSAAYFCASSPFRSSSDEQFFGPGTRLTVL.

This clone was seen once. J is TRBJ2-7 and V is TRBV28; TRBD2 aligns across 7 bases. J lost 3 bases, V lost 7 bases, and 9 bases had no gene match. Germline lookup yields CDR1 MDHEN and CDR2 SYDVKM. The CDR3 has 14 amino acids. CDR3: CASKNPGRFYEQYF. The DNA of the CDR3 is TGTGCCAGCAAGAACCCCGGGAGGTTCTACGAGCAGTACTTC.

In nucleotides, the CDR3 is TGTGCCAGGGGGGCTCTGGTTGGGAGTACAGATACGCAGTATTTT. As protein: CARGALVGSTDTQYF. The genes are TRBV7-2 and TRBJ2-3; D perhaps matches TRBD1 (6 bases). CDR1 and CDR2 from the germline V gene are SGHTA and FQGNSA. The CDR3 length is 15 residues. Trimming took off 9 bases at V and 3 bases at J, with 19 bases between the two ends.